One sample yielded the 28 T cell receptor beta chains listed below, sequenced in a study of blood T cell repertoires in COVID-19. Profiling relied on immunoSEQ multiplex PCR, and the TCRdb table lists in-frame clones only, not all of them. The sample includes 40,000 to 55,000 clones, approximately 77% of them seen just once. The sample comprised peripheral blood. These receptors were taken from a woman in her sixties or seventies with acute or convalescent COVID-19.

This CDR3 is CSASPPGHPGNQPQHF. As DNA, the CDR3 is TGCAGTGCTAGTCCCCCGGGACACCCTGGCAATCAGCCCCAGCATTTT. The rearrangement joins TRBV20-1 to TRBJ1-5; perhaps TRBD1 as D (6 bases). V lost 3 bases and J lost 2, with 17 bases in between. CDR1 is DFQATT, CDR2 SNEGSKA, per germline (reference sequence). The CDR3 contains 16 residues.

The V gene is TRBV6-5, the J gene TRBJ2-5, with TRBD2 matching 7 bases. The germline V gene encodes CDR1 MNHEY and CDR2 SVGAGI. This CDR3 is built from 15 residues. V lost 0 bases, J lost 1 base, and 2 bases stayed unmatched. The DNA for the CDR3 is TGTGCCAGCAGTTACTCGCTAGCGGTCCAAGAGACCCAGTACTTC. It translates to CASSYSLAVQETQYF.

V gene TRBV7-3 combines with J gene TRBJ2-1; TRBD1 matches at 7 bases. CDR3 size: 15 residues. Unmatched junction bases numbered 6, after V lost 5 bases and J lost 2 bases. Per the germline V gene, CDR1 is SGHTA and CDR2 is FQGTGA. The CDR3 nucleotides read TGTGCCAGCAGCCCATCCGGGACAGCCTACAATGAGCAGTTCTTC. This encodes CASSPSGTAYNEQFF.

This chain uses TRBV5-4 with TRBJ1-2, with D maybe TRBD1 (6 bases). The CDR3 runs 14 residues. CDR1 SGHNT and CDR2 YYREEE come from the germline V gene (reference sequence). V was clipped by 4 bases and J by 5 bases, with 15 bases between them. The CDR3 nucleotides are TGTGCCAGCAGCCCCGACGGGGGGCCTTATGGCTACACCTTC. Its translation is CASSPDGGPYGYTF.

This clone was observed a handful of times. The chain links TRBV2 to TRBJ2-5, with D maybe TRBD1 (5 bases). The CDR3 is 12 residues long. The V end was cut by 7 bases, the J end by 5 bases, with 11 bases between. The germline V gene has CDR1 SNHLY and CDR2 FYNNEI. The CDR3 reads CASTQGLETQYF. The CDR3 DNA sequence: TGTGCCAGCACCCAGGGATTGGAGACCCAGTACTTC.

This clone has a handful of counts. This rearrangement joins TRBV15 to TRBJ1-2; the D gene is possibly TRBD1 (5 bases). Germline CDR1 reads LNHNV; CDR2 reads YYDKDF (reference sequence). V was shortened by 3 bases and J by 6 bases, with 20 bases between the two germline ends. The CDR3 covers 16 residues. The CDR3 reads CATSSLQTGVGDGYTF. CDR3 DNA sequence: TGTGCCACCAGCAGCCTCCAAACGGGGGTGGGGGATGGCTACACCTTC.

The genes are TRBV6-2 or TRBV6-3 and TRBJ2-3; 7 nucleotides agree with TRBD2. CDR1 is MNHEY and CDR2 is SVGEGT in the germline V gene. The CDR3 runs 19 residues. The junction had 14 bases not matched to a gene; V was cut back by 0 bases and J by 2 bases. The CDR3 reads CASSYSGSFKAGLTDTQYF. The CDR3 DNA reads TGTGCCAGCAGTTACTCGGGGAGTTTTAAAGCGGGACTCACAGATACGCAGTATTTT.

This clone was detected only a few times. The chain employs TRBV5-1 and TRBJ1-5; weak D call: TRBD1 (6 bases). Germline CDR1 is SGHRS and CDR2 is YFSETQ. V lost 4 bases and J lost 1, with 15 bases in between. This CDR3 spans 16 amino acids. The CDR3 DNA reads as TGCGCCAGCAGCAAACTAGGGGGGGCAAGCAATCAGCCCCAGCATTTT. Its translation is CASSKLGGASNQPQHF.

The chain employs TRBV5-1 and TRBJ2-2; TRBD2 matches 7 bases. Germline trimming cut 3 bases from V and 0 bases from J; bases unmatched to any gene: 2. Germline CDR1 reads SGHRS; CDR2 reads YFSETQ. The CDR3 totals 15 residues. CDR3 in amino acids: CASSSSGTNTGELFF. The CDR3 DNA reads TGCGCCAGCAGCTCCAGCGGGACGAACACCGGGGAGCTGTTTTTT.

V gene TRBV19 combines with J gene TRBJ1-3; D gene unclear. This CDR3 has 14 amino acids. Trimming removed 3 bases at V and 1 base at J, with 7 bases between. The germline gives CDR1 LNHDA, CDR2 SQIVND (reference sequence). The CDR3 sequence: CASSIANSGNTIYF. For the CDR3, the DNA is TGTGCCAGTAGTATTGCTAATTCTGGAAACACCATATATTTT.

The V call is TRBV15, the J call TRBJ2-1, with D possibly being TRBD2 (6 bases). The germline CDR1 and CDR2 sequences are LNHNV and YYDKDF (reference sequence). The ends were cut back, 0 bases at V and 7 bases at J, with 16 bases in the middle. This CDR3 is built from 16 residues. This CDR3 reads CATSRDYRRAENEQFF. CDR3 nucleotides: TGTGCCACCAGCAGAGATTATAGGAGGGCCGAAAATGAGCAGTTCTTC.

V is TRBV13 and J is TRBJ2-7; no clear D gene. This CDR3 is built from 13 residues. Germline V gene sequence: CDR1 PRHDT, CDR2 FYEKMQ (reference sequence). The V and J ends lost 1 base and 3 bases respectively, with 7 bases between them. The CDR3 region has the DNA TGTGCCAGCAGCTTAGTGGGCAGCTACGAGCAGTACTTC. This codes for CASSLVGSYEQYF.

This clone was counted a few times. The V call is TRBV5-1, the J call TRBJ2-1; 15 nucleotides match TRBD2. V trimming: 3 bases; J trimming: 9 bases; junction bases outside the gene matches: 10. CDR1 is SGHRS and CDR2 is YFSETQ in the germline V gene. The CDR3 extends over 17 amino acids. CDR3 sequence reads: CASSSGLAGGRIGEQFF. In DNA, the CDR3 is TGCGCCAGCAGCTCAGGACTAGCGGGAGGGCGTATAGGTGAGCAGTTCTTC. Complete variable domain (other parts from reference TRBV5-1 and TRBJ2-1): KAGVTQTPRYLIKTRGQQVTLSCSPISGHRSVSWYQQTPGQGLQFLFEYFSETQRNKGNFPGRFSGRQFSNSRSEMNVSTLELGDSALYLCASSSGLAGGRIGEQFFGPGTRLTVL.

The chain links TRBV10-3 to TRBJ2-7; D unclear. From germline, CDR1 is ENHRY and CDR2 SYGVKD. CDR3 length equals 14 residues. V lost 2 bases to trimming and J lost 3 bases, with 11 bases between them. The CDR3 loop is CAISETGLHYEQYF. The CDR3 nucleotides are TGTGCCATCAGTGAGACGGGTTTGCACTACGAGCAGTACTTC.

The chain couples TRBV19 to TRBJ1-3; tentatively, D is TRBD1 (6 bases). Trimming removed 1 base at V and 0 bases at J, with 10 bases between. This CDR3 comprises 16 residues. Germline CDR1 is LNHDA and CDR2 is SQIVND (reference sequence). The CDR3: CASSIGRDISGNTIYF. The CDR3 DNA sequence: TGTGCCAGTAGTATAGGAAGGGACATCTCTGGAAACACCATATATTTT.

The chain carries TRBV27 and TRBJ2-2; 9 bases align to TRBD1. The CDR3 is made up of 15 amino acids. V shed 6 bases and J 5 bases; nucleotides not matched to a gene: 7. Per the germline V gene, CDR1 is MNHEY and CDR2 is SMNVEV (reference sequence). Here the CDR3 reads CASRSVQGATGELFF. Here the CDR3 DNA reads TGTGCCAGCAGATCCGTACAGGGGGCGACCGGGGAGCTGTTTTTT.

This chain links TRBV24-1 with TRBJ2-7, with D possibly TRBD1 on 5 matching bases. The V gene lost 4 bases and the J gene lost 4 bases, with 19 bases spanning the gap. Per the germline V gene, CDR1 is KGHDR and CDR2 is SFDVKD. The CDR3 covers 16 residues. CDR3 in amino acids: CATSDTPRQGTYEQYF. DNA for the CDR3: TGTGCCACCAGTGACACCCCCCGCCAGGGTACGTACGAGCAGTACTTC.

The chain uses TRBV24-1 and TRBJ2-1, with a possible D match to TRBD1 (5 bases). V was trimmed by 2 bases and J by 0 bases, leaving 13 bases between them. Per the germline V gene, CDR1 is KGHDR and CDR2 is SFDVKD. The CDR3 covers 17 residues. The CDR3 sequence: CATSDSIGASSYNEQFF. CDR3 in DNA: TGTGCCACCAGTGATTCGATAGGGGCGAGCTCCTACAATGAGCAGTTCTTC.

The DNA for the CDR3 is TGTGCCAGCACGGGTGCCTCCTACGAGCAGTACTTC. This gives the protein CASTGASYEQYF. The chain carries TRBV6-5 and TRBJ2-7; D is ambiguous. Germline assignment: CDR1 MNHEY and CDR2 SVGAGI. V lost 7 bases and J lost 0, with 7 bases in between. The CDR3 extends over 12 amino acids.

This chain connects TRBV15 to TRBJ2-2; TRBD1 aligns across 9 bases. Losses at the gene ends were 5 bases for V and 6 bases for J; bases not matched to a gene: 4. The CDR3 extends over 14 amino acids. CDR1 LNHNV and CDR2 YYDKDF come from the germline V gene (reference sequence). The DNA for the CDR3 is TGTGCCACCAGCTCAGGGACAGGGTCCGGGGAGCTGTTTTTT. Residues: CATSSGTGSGELFF.

The chain recombines TRBV4-2 with TRBJ2-1, with 12 positions matching TRBD2. Germline lookup yields CDR1 LGHNA and CDR2 YNFKEQ. The CDR3 is 19 residues long. The V and J ends lost 4 bases and 4 bases, in that order; junction bases with no gene match: 14. In DNA, the CDR3 is TGTGCCAGCAGCCCCCAGTGGGGTGGCCTAGCGGGGGGGTACAATGAGCAGTTCTTC. Its translation is CASSPQWGGLAGGYNEQFF.

The sample holds one count of this clone. The V and J genes are TRBV28 and TRBJ1-5; 10 bases are shared with TRBD1. Losses at the gene ends were 8 bases for V and 7 bases for J; bases not matched to a gene: 5. The CDR3 is 13 residues long. Germline V lookup: CDR1 MDHEN, CDR2 SYDVKM. The CDR3, as DNA: TGTGCCAGCCGACAGGGGGCGCGGCAGCCCCAGCATTTT. It translates to CASRQGARQPQHF. The entire variable domain, with the rest obtained from reference TRBV28 and TRBJ1-5, is as follows: DVKVTQSSRYLVKRTGEKVFLECVQDMDHENMFWYRQDPGLGLRLIYFSYDVKMKEKGDIPEGYSVSREKKERFSLILESASTNQTSMYLCASRQGARQPQHFGDGTRLSIL.

The CDR3 loop is CASSHNDRYNQPQHF. The CDR3 nucleotides read TGTGCCAGCAGTCATAACGACAGATACAATCAGCCCCAGCATTTT. The chain has TRBV6-5 and TRBJ1-5; the D gene is possibly TRBD1 (5 bases). The V end lost 5 bases, the J end lost 3 bases, and 14 bases lay between the germline ends. Germline CDR1 MNHEY, CDR2 SVGAGI. This CDR3 is 15 amino acids long.

V usage is TRBV6-1 and J usage is TRBJ2-2, with TRBD2 as a possible D gene (7 bases). The CDR3 spans 16 residues. Germline CDR1 MNHNS, CDR2 SASEGT. Trimming stripped 1 base from V and 0 bases from J, with 9 bases between. CDR3 nucleotide sequence: TGTGCCAGCAGTGAAGTCGGGGGGCCGAACACCGGGGAGCTGTTTTTT. Translating gives CASSEVGGPNTGELFF.

This clone was recorded a few times. The chain recombines TRBV9 with TRBJ1-3; a weak D match, TRBD1 (5 bases). The CDR3 is 16 residues long. Trimming took 4 bases from V and 1 from J, leaving 15 bases between them. Looked up from germline, CDR1 is SGDLS and CDR2 is YYNGEE. CDR3: CASSFRRDYSGNTIYF. DNA for the CDR3: TGTGCCAGCAGCTTTCGACGGGACTATTCTGGAAACACCATATATTTT.

The CDR3 sequence: CASRVDSWNTEAFF. The CDR3 nucleotides read TGTGCCAGCAGGGTTGACAGCTGGAACACTGAAGCTTTCTTT. This chain uses TRBV6-5 with TRBJ1-1; D possibly corresponds to TRBD1 (5 bases). The CDR3 has 14 amino acids. The germline CDR1 and CDR2 sequences are MNHEY and SVGAGI. Trimming removed 6 bases from V and 1 base from J, with 12 bases in between.

The chain recombines TRBV5-4 with TRBJ1-2; D may be TRBD1 (5 bases). The germline gives CDR1 SGHNT, CDR2 YYREEE (reference sequence). V was trimmed by 6 bases and J by 7 bases, leaving 19 bases between them. CDR3 length: 14 residues. As DNA, the CDR3 is TGTGCCAGCAACATTGGGGGGGATCAAAGTGGCTACACCTTC. Its protein product is CASNIGGDQSGYTF. Filled out from reference TRBV5-4 and TRBJ1-2, the complete variable domain reads ETGVTQSPTHLIKTRGQQVTLRCSSQSGHNTVSWYQQALGQGPQFIFQYYREEENGRGNFPPRFSGLQFPNYSSELNVNALELDDSALYLCASNIGGDQSGYTFGSGTRLTVV.

The rearrangement uses TRBV27 and TRBJ1-5, with 8 bases that match TRBD1. Germline V lookup: CDR1 MNHEY, CDR2 SMNVEV (reference sequence). V lost 6 bases to trimming and J lost 9 bases; unmatched junction nucleotides: 13. This CDR3 has 15 residues. The CDR3 region has the DNA TGTGCCAGCAGCCGCACCGGGACAGGCCTGGTGCCCCAGCATTTT. Translating gives CASSRTGTGLVPQHF.